This TCR beta chain originates from a study of blood T cell repertoires in COVID-19 (TCRdb year 2020). Turning to the overall study: Samples covering the acute and convalescent phases of COVID-19 were provided by collaborators in the United States, Italy and Spain. Where available, HLA class I and class II types were obtained from metadata supplied by the sample provider rather than from assay-based typing. The material from the prospective study consisted of cDNA or gDNA derived from T cells, B-cell-depleted T cells, or PBMCs. Sample metadata almost always included a de-identified subject ID, COVID-19 status, age in years and sex. The repertoires were released in a freely available public database meant as a resource for research on the immune response to SARS-CoV-2. The samples were drawn from two sources: the first 160 participants of the ongoing ImmuneRACE study, and 1,254 subjects contributed by 6 global collaborators. Deeply sampled blood TCRbeta repertoires from subjects exposed to, actively infected with, or recovered from COVID-19 were included in the dataset. The paper's findings and limits, for the study overall: The amount of clinical and demographic metadata varied by source and participant and was provided uncurated.

The immunoSEQ Assay, a bias-controlled multiplex PCR, was used to amplify TCRbeta CDR3 regions from genomic DNA. The original pipeline was this. Within the assay, amplification of reference gene primers was used to estimate how many nucleated cells each sample contained. To quantify the absolute abundance of each unique TCRbeta CDR3 rearrangement, sequence reads were collapsed and filtered. For each sample, productive Simpson clonality was calculated as the square root of Simpson's diversity index across productive rearrangements. Held by TCRdb, this immuneACCESS table contains in-frame sequences only and omits some clones. Under half of the omission traces to an unresolved V gene where checked; the cause of the rest is unknown. V, J and clone size were drawn from that table, and D and trimming were deduced from the DNA. In all, the sample holds roughly 98,000 clones, and approximately 92% of those were seen once. Nearly 6.5% of the sample rests with the top ten.

The collaborating institutions used their own protocols to collect whole blood in K2EDTA tubes. For TCRbeta analysis, collaborator samples were shipped as frozen whole blood, as isolated PBMCs, or as DNA extracted from either sample type. Comment on this clone: The target of this receptor is not known. Base qualities are not at hand, and no much larger clone is one base apart.

The CDR3, from cysteine to phenylalanine, totals 17 residues. Left in the record is the CDR3 DNA by itself, 51 bases read in frame from the first base. After removal of 5 bases from V and 1 base from J, the junction retains 8 bases not matched to a gene. In the germline V gene, CDR1 corresponds to MNHEY and CDR2 to SVGEGT. Input material: peripheral blood. The V and J genes are TRBV6-2 or TRBV6-3 and TRBJ2-2, and 9 junctional nucleotides match TRBD2. This TCR was sampled from a woman aged 60-75 years with active COVID-19. The nucleotide sequence is given as TGTGCCAGCAGTCACCCTAGCGGGGTAGGGAACACCGGGGAGCTGTTTTTT. Its protein reads: CASSHPSGVGNTGELFF.